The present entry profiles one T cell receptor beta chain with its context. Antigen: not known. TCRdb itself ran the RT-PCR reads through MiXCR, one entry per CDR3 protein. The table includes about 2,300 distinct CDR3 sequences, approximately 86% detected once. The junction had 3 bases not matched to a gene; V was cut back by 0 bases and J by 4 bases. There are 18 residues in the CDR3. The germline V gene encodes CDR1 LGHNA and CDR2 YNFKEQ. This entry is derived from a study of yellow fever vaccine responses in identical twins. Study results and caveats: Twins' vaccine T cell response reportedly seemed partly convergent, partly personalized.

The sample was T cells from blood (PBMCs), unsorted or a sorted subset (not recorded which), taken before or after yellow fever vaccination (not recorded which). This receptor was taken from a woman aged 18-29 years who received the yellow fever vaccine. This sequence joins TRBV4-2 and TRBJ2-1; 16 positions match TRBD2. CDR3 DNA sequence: TGTGCCAGCAGCCAAGAGGGGACTAGCGGGGGGGCATACAATGAGCAGTTCTTC. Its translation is CASSQEGTSGGAYNEQFF.